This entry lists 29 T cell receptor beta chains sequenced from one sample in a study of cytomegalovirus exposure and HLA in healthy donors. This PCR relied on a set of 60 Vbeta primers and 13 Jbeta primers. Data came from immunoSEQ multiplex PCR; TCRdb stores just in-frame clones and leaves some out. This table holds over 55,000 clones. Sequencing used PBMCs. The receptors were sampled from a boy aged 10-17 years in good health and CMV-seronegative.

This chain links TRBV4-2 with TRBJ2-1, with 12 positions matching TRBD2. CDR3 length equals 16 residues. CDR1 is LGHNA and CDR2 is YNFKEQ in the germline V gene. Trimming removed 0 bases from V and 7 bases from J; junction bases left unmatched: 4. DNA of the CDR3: TGTGCCAGCAGCCAAGAAGCACTAGCGGGGGGAAATGAGCAGTTCTTC. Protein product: CASSQEALAGGNEQFF.

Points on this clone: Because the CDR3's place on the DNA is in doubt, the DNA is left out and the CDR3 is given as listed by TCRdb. CDR3: CASSSSGGSEQFF. V gene TRBV27 combines with J gene TRBJ2-1; TRBD2, the table's D call, was not compared with the DNA. With termini counted, the CDR3 has 13 amino acids. Germline values: CDR1 MNHEY, CDR2 SMNVEV (reference sequence).

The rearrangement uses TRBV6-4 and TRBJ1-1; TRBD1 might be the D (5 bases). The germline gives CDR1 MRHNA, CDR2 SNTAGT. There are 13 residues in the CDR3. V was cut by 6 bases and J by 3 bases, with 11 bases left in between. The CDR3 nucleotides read TGTGCCAGCAGACAGGAAGCCTACACTGAAGCTTTCTTT. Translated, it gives CASRQEAYTEAFF.

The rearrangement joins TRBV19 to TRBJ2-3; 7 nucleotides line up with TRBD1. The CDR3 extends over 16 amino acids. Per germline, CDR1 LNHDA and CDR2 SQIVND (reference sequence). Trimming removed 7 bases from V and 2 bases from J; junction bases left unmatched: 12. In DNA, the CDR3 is TGTGCCAGTAAAATACAGGGGCCCTCCCCCACAGATACGCAGTATTTT. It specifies CASKIQGPSPTDTQYF.

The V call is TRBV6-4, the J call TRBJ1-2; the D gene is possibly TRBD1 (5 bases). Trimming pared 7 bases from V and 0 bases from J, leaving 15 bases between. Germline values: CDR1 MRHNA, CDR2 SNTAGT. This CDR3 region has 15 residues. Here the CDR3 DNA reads TGTGCCAGCACTCAGACTGGGGCATCTAACTATGGCTACACCTTC. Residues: CASTQTGASNYGYTF.

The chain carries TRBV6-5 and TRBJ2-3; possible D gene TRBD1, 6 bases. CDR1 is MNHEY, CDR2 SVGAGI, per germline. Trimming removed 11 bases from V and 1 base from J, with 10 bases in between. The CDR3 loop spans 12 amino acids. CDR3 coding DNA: TGTGCCTCCAGGGGACGCACAGATACGCAGTATTTT. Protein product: CASRGRTDTQYF.

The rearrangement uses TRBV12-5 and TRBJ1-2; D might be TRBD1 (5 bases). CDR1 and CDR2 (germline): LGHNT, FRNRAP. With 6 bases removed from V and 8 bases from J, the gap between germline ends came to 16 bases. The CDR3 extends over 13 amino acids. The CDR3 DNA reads TGTGCTAGTGGCCTGGGGCAGGGTGAGGGCTACACCTTC. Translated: CASGLGQGEGYTF.

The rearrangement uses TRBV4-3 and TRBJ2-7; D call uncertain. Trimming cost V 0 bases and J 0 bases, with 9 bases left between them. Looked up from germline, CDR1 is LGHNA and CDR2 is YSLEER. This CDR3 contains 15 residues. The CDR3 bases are TGCGCCAGCAGCCAAGAGATGTATAGCTCCTACGAGCAGTACTTC. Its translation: CASSQEMYSSYEQYF.

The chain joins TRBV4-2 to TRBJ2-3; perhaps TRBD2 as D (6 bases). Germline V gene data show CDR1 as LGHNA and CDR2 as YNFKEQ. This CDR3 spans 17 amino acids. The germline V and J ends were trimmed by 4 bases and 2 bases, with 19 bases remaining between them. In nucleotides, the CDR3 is TGTGCCAGCAGCCGGGAACTAGCCTTGGGCACCACAGATACGCAGTATTTT. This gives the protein CASSRELALGTTDTQYF.

CDR3: CASSAGEAGEQFF. The CDR3 DNA follows: TGTGCCAGCAGTGCGGGGGAAGCCGGCGAGCAGTTCTTC. The genes are TRBV2 and TRBJ2-1, with TRBD2 as a possible D gene (6 bases). Trimming shortened V by 4 bases and J by 10 bases, and 14 bases separated the two germline ends. The length of the CDR3 is 13 residues. The germline CDR1 and CDR2 sequences are SNHLY and FYNNEI.

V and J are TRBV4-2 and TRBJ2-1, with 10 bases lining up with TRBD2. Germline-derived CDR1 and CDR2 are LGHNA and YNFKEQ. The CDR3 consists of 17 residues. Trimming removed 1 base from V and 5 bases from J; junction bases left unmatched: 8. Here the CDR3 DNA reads TGTGCCAGCAGCCAAGGGATGAGCGGGAGGGCGAACAATGAGCAGTTCTTC. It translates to CASSQGMSGRANNEQFF.

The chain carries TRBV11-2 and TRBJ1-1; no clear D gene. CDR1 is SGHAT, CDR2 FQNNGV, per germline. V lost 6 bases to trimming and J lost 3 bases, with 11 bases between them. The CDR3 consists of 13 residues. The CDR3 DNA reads TGTGCCAGCAGGCTTTCACTCTACACTGAAGCTTTCTTT. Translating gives CASRLSLYTEAFF.

The CDR3 is CASSLSGLSGVEQYF. CDR3 nucleotide sequence: TGTGCCAGCAGCTTGTCAGGTCTGTCAGGGGTCGAGCAGTACTTC. The J gene is TRBJ2-7, the V gene TRBV7-2, with D tentatively TRBD1 (6 bases). V dropped 3 bases and J dropped 6 bases, with 18 bases sitting between them. The germline V gene has CDR1 SGHTA and CDR2 FQGNSA. This CDR3 has 15 amino acids. Supplemented by reference TRBV7-2 and TRBJ2-7, the full variable domain reads GAGVSQSPSNKVTEKGKDVELRCDPISGHTALYWYRQSLGQGLEFLIYFQGNSAPDKSGLPSDRFSAERTGGSVSTLTIQRTQQEDSAVYLCASSLSGLSGVEQYFGPGTRLTVT.

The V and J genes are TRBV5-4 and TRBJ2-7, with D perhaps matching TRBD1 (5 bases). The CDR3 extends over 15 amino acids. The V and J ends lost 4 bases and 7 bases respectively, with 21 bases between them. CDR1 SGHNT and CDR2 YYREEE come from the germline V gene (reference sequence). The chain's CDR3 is CASSGASKGVGEQYF. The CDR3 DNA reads TGTGCCAGCAGCGGGGCCTCCAAGGGCGTGGGGGAGCAGTACTTC.

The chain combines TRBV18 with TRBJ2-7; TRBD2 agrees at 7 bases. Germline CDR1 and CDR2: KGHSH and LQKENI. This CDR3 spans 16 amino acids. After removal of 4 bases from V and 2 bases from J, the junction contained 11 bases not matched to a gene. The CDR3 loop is CASSLPPSAGTYEQYF. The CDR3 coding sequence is TGTGCCAGCTCACTCCCTCCATCAGCGGGAACCTACGAGCAGTACTTC.

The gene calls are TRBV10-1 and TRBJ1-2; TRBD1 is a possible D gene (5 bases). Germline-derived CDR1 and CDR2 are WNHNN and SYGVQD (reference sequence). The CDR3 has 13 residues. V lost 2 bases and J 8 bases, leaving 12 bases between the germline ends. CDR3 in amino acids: CASSEGQSEGYTF. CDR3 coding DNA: TGCGCCAGCAGTGAGGGACAATCGGAGGGCTACACCTTC.

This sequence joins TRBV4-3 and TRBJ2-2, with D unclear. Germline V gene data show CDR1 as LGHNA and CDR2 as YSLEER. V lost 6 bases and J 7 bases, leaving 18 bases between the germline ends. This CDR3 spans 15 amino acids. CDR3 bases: TGCGCCAGCAGTCTTGAGAAGTATCGTGGCGGGGAGCTGTTTTTT. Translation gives CASSLEKYRGGELFF.

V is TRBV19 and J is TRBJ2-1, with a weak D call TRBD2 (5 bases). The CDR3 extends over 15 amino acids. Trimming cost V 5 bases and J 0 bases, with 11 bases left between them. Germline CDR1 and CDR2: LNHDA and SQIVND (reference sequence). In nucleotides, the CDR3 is TGTGCCAGTAGTTTCTCCAGCGGCTCCTACAATGAGCAGTTCTTC. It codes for CASSFSSGSYNEQFF. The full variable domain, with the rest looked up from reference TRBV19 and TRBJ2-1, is DGGITQSPKYLFRKEGQNVTLSCEQNLNHDAMYWYRQDPGQGLRLIYYSQIVNDFQKGDIAEGYSVSREKKESFPLTVTSAQKNPTAFYLCASSFSSGSYNEQFFGPGTRLTVL.

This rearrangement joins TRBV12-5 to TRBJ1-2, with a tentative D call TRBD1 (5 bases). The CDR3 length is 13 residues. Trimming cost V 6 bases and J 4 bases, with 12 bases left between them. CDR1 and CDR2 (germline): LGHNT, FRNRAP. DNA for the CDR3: TGTGCTAGTGGCCCGGTGGGGCCCTATGGCTACACCTTC. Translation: CASGPVGPYGYTF.

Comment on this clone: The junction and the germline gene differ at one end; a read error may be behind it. The CDR3 loop reads CASSQGNTGTQHF. The CDR3 DNA reads as TGTGCAAGTAGTCAGGGCAATACTGGGACCCAGCATTTT. The chain employs TRBV19 and TRBJ1-5; D possibly corresponds to TRBD1 (5 bases). Germline V gene sequence: CDR1 LNHDA, CDR2 SQIVND (reference sequence). This CDR3 region has 13 residues.

The CDR3 loop is CASSFSGPTGELFF. CDR3 sequence (DNA): TGTGCCAGCAGTTTTAGCGGACCCACCGGGGAGCTGTTTTTT. This sequence joins TRBV6-6 and TRBJ2-2, with D perhaps TRBD2 (6 bases). Germline lookup yields CDR1 MNHNY and CDR2 SVGAGI (reference sequence). Trimming took off 4 bases at V and 4 bases at J, with 10 bases between the two ends. CDR3 length equals 14 residues.

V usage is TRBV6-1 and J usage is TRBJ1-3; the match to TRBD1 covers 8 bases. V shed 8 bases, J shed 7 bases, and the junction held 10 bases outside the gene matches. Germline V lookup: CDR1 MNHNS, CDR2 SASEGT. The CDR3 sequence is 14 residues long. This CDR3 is CASSDRALENTIYF. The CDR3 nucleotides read TGTGCCAGCTCGGACAGGGCTCTGGAGAACACCATATATTTT.

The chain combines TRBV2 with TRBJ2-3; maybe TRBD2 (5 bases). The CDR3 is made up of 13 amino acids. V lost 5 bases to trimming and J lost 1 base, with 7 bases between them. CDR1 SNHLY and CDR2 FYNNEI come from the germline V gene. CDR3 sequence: CASSLAGTDTQYF. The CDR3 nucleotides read TGTGCCAGCAGTCTAGCAGGCACAGATACGCAGTATTTT.

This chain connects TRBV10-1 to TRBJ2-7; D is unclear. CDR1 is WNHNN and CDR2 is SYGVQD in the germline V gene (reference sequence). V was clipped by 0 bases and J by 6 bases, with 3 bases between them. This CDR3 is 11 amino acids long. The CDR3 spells CASSESAEQYF. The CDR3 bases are TGCGCCAGCAGTGAGTCGGCCGAGCAGTACTTC.

DNA for the CDR3: TGTGCCAGCAGCCTAACGCAGGGGGCGGGAGAAAAACTGTTTTTT. Translation: CASSLTQGAGEKLFF. The chain combines TRBV7-2 with TRBJ1-4; 8 bases line up with TRBD1. CDR3 length: 15 amino acids. Germline V CDR1 and CDR2: SGHTA, FQGNSA. After removal of 5 bases from V and 8 bases from J, the junction contained 10 bases not matched to a gene.

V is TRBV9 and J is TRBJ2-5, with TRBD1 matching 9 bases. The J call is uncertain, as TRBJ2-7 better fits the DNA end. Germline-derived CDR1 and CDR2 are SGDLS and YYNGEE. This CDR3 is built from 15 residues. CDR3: CASSVAGTGRYEQYF. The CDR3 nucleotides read TGTGCCAGCAGCGTAGCTGGGACAGGGAGATACGAGCAGTACTTC.

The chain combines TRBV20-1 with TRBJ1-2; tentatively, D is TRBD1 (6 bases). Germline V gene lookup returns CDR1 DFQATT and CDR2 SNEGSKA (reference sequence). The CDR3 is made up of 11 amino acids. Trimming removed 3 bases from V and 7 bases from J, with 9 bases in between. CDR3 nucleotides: TGCAGTGCTAGTTTGGGGGCTGGCTACACCTTC. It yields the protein CSASLGAGYTF.

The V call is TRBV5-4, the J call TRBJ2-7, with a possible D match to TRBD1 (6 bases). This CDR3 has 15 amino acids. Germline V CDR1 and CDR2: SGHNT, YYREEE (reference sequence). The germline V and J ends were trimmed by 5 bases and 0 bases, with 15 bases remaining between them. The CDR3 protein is CASSIRQVTSYEQYF. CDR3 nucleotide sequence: TGTGCCAGCAGTATCCGACAGGTCACCTCCTACGAGCAGTACTTC.

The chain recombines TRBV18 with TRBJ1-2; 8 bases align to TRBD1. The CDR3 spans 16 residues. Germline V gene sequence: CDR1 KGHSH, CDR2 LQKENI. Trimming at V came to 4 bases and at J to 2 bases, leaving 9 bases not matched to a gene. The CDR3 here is CASSLMDRAANYGYTF. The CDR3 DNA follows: TGTGCCAGCTCACTAATGGACAGGGCGGCGAACTATGGCTACACCTTC.